These T cell receptor beta chains were read from a single sample in a study of blood T cell repertoires in COVID-19. The assay was immunoSEQ multiplex PCR, and TCRdb's table has in-frame clones only and misses some. The sample lists more than 400,000 clones, around 90% seen once, with roughly 0.72% in the top ten. Sample: PBMCs or T cells enriched from blood (not recorded which). These receptors were obtained from a young woman who had recovered from COVID-19. The CDR3 runs from the conserved cysteine through the conserved F or W. A D gene is named only where the DNA matches it firmly. Some rows mark clone size as missing; the rest say once, few, many or name a class of expanded clone.

clone_size	v_call	j_call	d_call	cdr3_nt	cdr3_aa
NA	TRBV7-2	TRBJ1-5	NA	TGTGCCAGCAGCACCGATGGGGGCCCGAATCAGCCCCAGCATTTT	CASSTDGGPNQPQHF
once	TRBV6-1	TRBJ1-2	NA	TGTGCCAGCAGTGAAGGTGGCAACTATGGCTACACCTTC	CASSEGGNYGYTF
NA	TRBV5-1	TRBJ1-4	NA	TGCGCCAGCAGCTTGGGAGCCCGTGGATCGGGGGAAAAACTGTTTTTT	CASSLGARGSGEKLFF
NA	TRBV11-2	TRBJ2-3	NA	TGTGCCAGCAGCAGGGGTGGAGGCACAGATACGCAGTATTTT	CASSRGGGTDTQYF
NA	TRBV11-2	TRBJ2-3	NA	TGTGCCAGCAGCTTAGATGGGACAAACACAGATACGCAGTATTTT	CASSLDGTNTDTQYF
NA	TRBV4-2	TRBJ2-1	NA	TGTGCCAGCAGCCAAGGAGGCGGGGTCGACAATGAGCAGTTCTTC	CASSQGGGVDNEQFF
NA	TRBV5-1	TRBJ2-3	NA	TGCGCCAGCAGCTCCAGGACAGCTGGCACAGATACGCAGTATTTT	CASSSRTAGTDTQYF
few	TRBV6-4	TRBJ2-3	NA	TGTGCCAGCAGTGACCTTTTACGTAATTATGGGCTGCCCCGGGATACGCAGTATTTT	CASSDLLRNYGLPRDTQYF
NA	TRBV18	TRBJ1-1	TRBD1	TGTGCCAGCTCGCCGTATCGGGACGGAGGGGACAGATTAGAAGCTTTCTTT	CASSPYRDGGDRLEAFF
NA	TRBV6-5	TRBJ2-6	NA	TGTGCCAGCATTAACTCTGGGGCCAACGTCCTGACTTTC	CASINSGANVLTF
NA	TRBV13	TRBJ2-3	NA	TGTGCCAGCAGCTTAGAGGCCAGGGGAGATACGCAGTATTTT	CASSLEARGDTQYF
few	TRBV4-1	TRBJ1-1	NA	TGCGCCAGCAGCCAGCGGGGCAGCGGCCAAGGAAAAACTGAAGCTTTCTTT	CASSQRGSGQGKTEAFF
NA	TRBV5-1	TRBJ2-3	TRBD1	TGCGCCAGCAGATCCGGGACAGGGGATACGCAGTATTTT	CASRSGTGDTQYF
NA	TRBV6-5	TRBJ1-3	NA	TGTGCCAGCAGCAGGACAGCCGGAAACACCATATATTTT	CASSRTAGNTIYF
few	TRBV6-5	TRBJ2-2	NA	TGTGCCAGCAGAAATCTCGACACCACCGGGGAGCTGTTTTTT	CASRNLDTTGELFF
NA	TRBV5-5	TRBJ2-7	NA	TGTGCCAGCAGCCAGGAGGGACAGAGCTCCTACGAGCAGTACTTC	CASSQEGQSSYEQYF
NA	TRBV6-1	TRBJ2-7	TRBD2	TGTGCCAGCAGTGAATTCCGTTTCGTCCCGGGACTAGCGGGGGGGCCTTACGAGCAGTACTTC	CASSEFRFVPGLAGGPYEQYF
once	TRBV12-3/TRBV12-4	TRBJ2-7	NA	TGTGCCAGCAGTTTTGGGCACGAGCAGTACTTC	CASSFGHEQYF
NA	TRBV5-1	TRBJ2-7	NA	TGCGCCAGCAGCTTGTACCCGCATGGGGAGGTCACCTACGAGCAGTACTTC	CASSLYPHGEVTYEQYF
NA	TRBV19	TRBJ1-6	NA	TGTGCCAGTAGTCCCGCCAGGGAAGAGTTTTATAATTCACCCCTCCACTTT	CASSPAREEFYNSPLHF
NA	TRBV19	TRBJ1-4	NA	TGTGCCAGTAGACTTGGAGGGGATGAAAAACTGTTTTTT	CASRLGGDEKLFF
NA	TRBV6-6	TRBJ1-6	NA	TGTGCCAGCAGTTCTATGTCCTGGGACTCGTCACCCCTCCACTTT	CASSSMSWDSSPLHF
NA	TRBV2	TRBJ1-2	TRBD1	TGTGCCAGCATTCCCCTCGTGACAGGGAATGGCTACACCTTC	CASIPLVTGNGYTF
NA	TRBV29-1	TRBJ1-2	NA	TGCAGCGTTGATGAGGTTTATCGAGATGGCTACACCTTC	CSVDEVYRDGYTF
NA	TRBV18	TRBJ1-5	NA	TGTGCCAGCTCGGGAGGACTAAATCAGCCCCAGCATTTT	CASSGGLNQPQHF
once	TRBV28	TRBJ1-2	TRBD1	TGTGCCAGCAGTCCGACAGGGGTAGGATCTGGAGATGGCTACACCTTC	CASSPTGVGSGDGYTF
NA	TRBV29-1	TRBJ1-1	TRBD1	TGCAGCGTTGAGAGGACAGGGACGTTGAACACTGAAGCTTTCTTT	CSVERTGTLNTEAFF
once	TRBV7-9	TRBJ1-1	TRBD1	TGTGCCAGCAGCTTAGCCGGGGGCTCCAGACAGGGGCTGGAAGCTTTCTTT	CASSLAGGSRQGLEAFF
NA	TRBV11-3	TRBJ2-3	NA	TGTGCCAGCAGCCTAAATTCGAAACGCACAGATACGCAGTATTTT	CASSLNSKRTDTQYF
NA	TRBV30	TRBJ2-5	TRBD2	TGTGCCTGGAGACGGCGGGGGGAGACCCAGTACTTC	CAWRRRGETQYF
NA	TRBV19	TRBJ1-5	NA	TGTGCCAGTAACGCGAAGGACTATAGCAATCAGCCCCAGCATTTT	CASNAKDYSNQPQHF
NA	TRBV12-3/TRBV12-4	TRBJ2-5	TRBD1	TGTGCCAGCAGGCGTACAGGGGGAGAGACCCAGTACTTC	CASRRTGGETQYF
once	TRBV15	TRBJ2-3	TRBD2	TGTGCCACCAGCAGAGGGACTAGCGGGACAGATACGCAGTATTTT	CATSRGTSGTDTQYF
NA	TRBV30	TRBJ2-6	TRBD1	TGTGCCTGGATGGCTTTTGGACAGGGTACGGCTGGGGCCAACGTCCTGACTTTC	CAWMAFGQGTAGANVLTF
NA	TRBV6-2/TRBV6-3	TRBJ1-2	NA	TGTGCCAGCAGTCAGGTTAACTATGGCTACACCTTC	CASSQVNYGYTF
NA	TRBV18	TRBJ1-5	TRBD1	TGTGCCAGCTCACCCAGACACACCGGGACAGGCAATCAGCCCCAGCATTTT	CASSPRHTGTGNQPQHF
NA	TRBV7-6	TRBJ2-1	TRBD2	TGTGCCAGCAGCTGGAGTAGCGGGGGGGCCGGTTACAATGAGCAGTTCTTC	CASSWSSGGAGYNEQFF
NA	TRBV19	TRBJ1-3	NA	TGTGCCAGTAGTATCGTGAGCTCTGGAAACACCATATATTTT	CASSIVSSGNTIYF
NA	TRBV3-1/TRBV3-2	TRBJ2-7	NA	TGTGCCAGCAGCCAAGATCCGGGAGCCTACGAGCAGTACTTC	CASSQDPGAYEQYF
NA	TRBV19	TRBJ2-5	NA	TGTGCCAGTAGTAACACACCGGGAGAGACCCAGTACTTC	CASSNTPGETQYF
NA	TRBV7-9	TRBJ2-7	TRBD1	TGTGCCAGCAGCTTACTTCTCGGGACAGGGGAAGAAGAGCAGTACTTC	CASSLLLGTGEEEQYF
NA	TRBV24-1	TRBJ1-5	TRBD1	TGTGCCACCAGTGGGACAGGGGAACAGCCCCAGCATTTT	CATSGTGEQPQHF
NA	TRBV11-2	TRBJ1-2	TRBD1	TGTGCCAGCAGCCGTGCCCCGGACAGGATAAGCTATGGCTACACCTTC	CASSRAPDRISYGYTF
NA	TRBV5-6	TRBJ2-7	NA	TGTGCCAGCAGCTTCGGTCCGTACGAGCAGTACTTC	CASSFGPYEQYF
NA	TRBV4-2	TRBJ2-3	TRBD1	TGTGCCAGCAGCCCGGACAGGGGGCTTAGAAATACGCAGTATTTT	CASSPDRGLRNTQYF
NA	TRBV18	TRBJ1-1	NA	TGTGCCACCTACAGGAACACTGAAGCTTTCTTT	CATYRNTEAFF
once	TRBV7-8	TRBJ2-7	NA	TGTGCCAGCAGCTTAGATCTCTCCTCCTACGAGCAGTACTTC	CASSLDLSSYEQYF
NA	TRBV24-1	TRBJ2-3	TRBD2	TGTGCCACCAGCCTGGGGACTAGCGGGGGGGCAGATACGCAGTATTTT	CATSLGTSGGADTQYF
NA	TRBV7-2	TRBJ2-7	NA	TGTGCCAGCAGCTTGTCAGGGTTCTCCTACGAGCAGTACTTC	CASSLSGFSYEQYF
NA	TRBV6-5	TRBJ1-1	NA	TGTGCCAGCAGGCGGGACACTGAAGCTTTCTTT	CASRRDTEAFF
NA	TRBV5-1	TRBJ1-1	NA	TGCGCCAGCAGCTTGGAGGCGGATGCTGAAGCTTTCTTT	CASSLEADAEAFF
NA	TRBV27	TRBJ2-5	TRBD2	TGTGCCAGCAGTTTCGGAGGCGGGGGGACAAAAGGGACCCAGTACTTC	CASSFGGGGTKGTQYF
NA	TRBV18	TRBJ1-1	NA	TGTGCCAGCTCCCGGGGGGGTTCCACTGAAGCTTTCTTT	CASSRGGSTEAFF
NA	TRBV5-1	TRBJ2-3	TRBD2	TGCGCCAGCAGCTCTACTAGCGGGGGAAATGCAGATACGCAGTATTTT	CASSSTSGGNADTQYF
NA	TRBV4-1	TRBJ1-5	NA	TGCGCCAGCAGCCTTTCTCCGGGACTCAGCAATCAGCCCCAGCATTTT	CASSLSPGLSNQPQHF
NA	TRBV28	TRBJ1-5	NA	TGTGCCAGCAGATATAGCAATCAGCCCCAGCATTTT	CASRYSNQPQHF
once	TRBV19	TRBJ1-1	TRBD1	TGTGCCAGTACCGAGGACAGGGACACTGAAGCTTTCTTT	CASTEDRDTEAFF